This T cell receptor (beta chain) is from a study of T-cell memory formation after mild COVID-19. V lost 7 bases and J lost 0; bases outside the gene matches: 14. The CDR3 is made up of 19 amino acids. TCRdb analysed the 5' RACE reads with MiXCR anew, one entry per CDR3 protein. In the table there are about 190,000 distinct CDR3 sequences, 15% to 20% of which are singletons. This clonotype was obtained from an adult woman who had mild COVID-19 (a few samples of this study predate the infection). Cell type and time point are not known. Sequencing used PBMCs or a T cell subset sorted from them (not recorded which). V is TRBV23-1 and J is TRBJ2-6, with 8 bases lining up with TRBD1. TRBV23-1 is an ORF for which the function is uncertain. The CDR3 nucleotides read TGCGCCAGCACCGCGGACAGGGATATCCTCCGCTCTGGGGCCAACGTCCTGACTTTC. As protein: CASTADRDILRSGANVLTF.